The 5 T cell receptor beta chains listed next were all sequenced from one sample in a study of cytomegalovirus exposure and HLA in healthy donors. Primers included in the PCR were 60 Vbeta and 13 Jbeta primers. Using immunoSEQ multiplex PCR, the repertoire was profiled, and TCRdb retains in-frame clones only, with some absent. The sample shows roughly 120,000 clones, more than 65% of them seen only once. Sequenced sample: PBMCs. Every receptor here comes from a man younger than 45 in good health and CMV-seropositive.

CDR3 residues: CASGTGGVINQPQHF. The DNA of the CDR3 is TGTGCCAGCGGTACAGGGGGGGTTATCAATCAGCCCCAGCATTTT. The V call is TRBV28, the J call TRBJ1-5, with TRBD1 identical over 8 bases. The CDR3 has 15 residues. CDR1 is MDHEN, CDR2 SYDVKM, per germline. J lost 3 bases, V lost 8 bases, and 9 bases had no gene match.

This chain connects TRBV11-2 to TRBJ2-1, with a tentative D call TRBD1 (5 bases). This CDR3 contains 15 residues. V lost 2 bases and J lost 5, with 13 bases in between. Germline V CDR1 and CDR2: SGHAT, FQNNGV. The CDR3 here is CASSLYTGPNNEQFF. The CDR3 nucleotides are TGTGCCAGCAGCTTATACACAGGTCCTAACAATGAGCAGTTCTTC.

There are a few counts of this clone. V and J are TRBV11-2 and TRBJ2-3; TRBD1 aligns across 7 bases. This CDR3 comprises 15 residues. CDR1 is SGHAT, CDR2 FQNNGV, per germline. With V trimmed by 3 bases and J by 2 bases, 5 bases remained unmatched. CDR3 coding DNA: TGTGCCAGCAGCTTCCAGGGGACAGACACAGATACGCAGTATTTT. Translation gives CASSFQGTDTDTQYF.

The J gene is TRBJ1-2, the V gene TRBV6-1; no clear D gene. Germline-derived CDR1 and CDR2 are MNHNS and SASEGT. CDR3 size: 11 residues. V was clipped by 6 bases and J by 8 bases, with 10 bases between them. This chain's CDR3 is CASSPGWGYTF. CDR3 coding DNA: TGTGCCAGCAGCCCAGGATGGGGCTACACCTTC.

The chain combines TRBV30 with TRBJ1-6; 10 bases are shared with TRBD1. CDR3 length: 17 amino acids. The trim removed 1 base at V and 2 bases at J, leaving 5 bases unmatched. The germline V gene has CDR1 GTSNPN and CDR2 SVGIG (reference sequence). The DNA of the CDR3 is TGTGCCTGGAGTGCCAGGACAGGGGGTGCCTATAATTCACCCCTCCACTTT. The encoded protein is CAWSARTGGAYNSPLHF.